Presented here are 5 T cell receptor beta chains from one specimen sequenced in a study of radiation and T cells in renal cell carcinoma. Produced via immunoSEQ multiplex PCR; TCRdb's table is partial and in-frame only. The sample contains 75,000 to 90,000 clones, about 89% of which appear only once. Time point given: blood 4 weeks post-SBRT, at nephrectomy. Stated treatment: 15 Gy SBRT to primary tumor, nephrectomy 4 weeks later. The starting material was blood, obtained from a patient whose treatment included radiotherapy and nephrectomy. These receptors were obtained from a woman between 65 and 79 years old with renal cell carcinoma.

The chain joins TRBV5-6 to TRBJ1-2; no definite D call. The CDR3 consists of 14 residues. Germline V gene lookup returns CDR1 SGHDT and CDR2 YYEEEE. V was shortened by 0 bases and J by 3 bases, with 9 bases between the two germline ends. The CDR3 bases are TGTGCCAGCAGCTTGGGGGGTAGTTACTATGGCTACACCTTC. This gives the protein CASSLGGSYYGYTF.

The chain joins TRBV27 to TRBJ1-2; tentatively, D is TRBD1 (5 bases). There are 13 residues in the CDR3. V dropped 6 bases and J dropped 8 bases, with 16 bases sitting between them. The germline V gene has CDR1 MNHEY and CDR2 SMNVEV (reference sequence). Here the CDR3 reads CASSFRDLRGYTF. The CDR3 DNA reads as TGTGCCAGCAGCTTCCGGGACCTGAGGGGCTACACCTTC.

J is TRBJ2-3 and V is TRBV30, with TRBD2 identical over 9 bases. This CDR3 contains 14 residues. The germline V gene encodes CDR1 GTSNPN and CDR2 SVGIG (reference sequence). Germline trimming cut 7 bases from V and 2 bases from J; bases unmatched to any gene: 7. This CDR3 is CAFTKRGVTDTQYF. CDR3 sequence (DNA): TGTGCCTTTACCAAGCGGGGGGTCACAGATACGCAGTATTTT.

The V gene is TRBV7-9, the J gene TRBJ2-3, with D tentatively TRBD1 (6 bases). The germline V gene encodes CDR1 SEHNR and CDR2 FQNEAQ (reference sequence). V lost 4 bases and J lost 0, with 17 bases in between. The CDR3 consists of 17 residues. This chain's CDR3 is CASSSTYRVGSTDTQYF. CDR3 nucleotide sequence: TGTGCCAGCAGCTCTACTTACAGGGTGGGGAGCACAGATACGCAGTATTTT.

The chain links TRBV14 to TRBJ1-5, with 7 bases that match TRBD1. This CDR3 contains 15 residues. CDR1 and CDR2 (germline): SGHDN, FVKESK. J lost 4 bases, V lost 5 bases, and 8 bases had no gene match. CDR3: CASSSRIQGNQPQHF. CDR3 bases: TGTGCCAGCAGCTCCCGGATACAGGGGAATCAGCCCCAGCATTTT. Variable domain in full (rest from reference TRBV14 and TRBJ1-5): EAGVTQFPSHSVIEKGQTVTLRCDPISGHDNLYWYRRVMGKEIKFLLHFVKESKQDESGMPNNRFLAERTGGTYSTLKVQPAELEDSGVYFCASSSRIQGNQPQHFGDGTRLSIL.